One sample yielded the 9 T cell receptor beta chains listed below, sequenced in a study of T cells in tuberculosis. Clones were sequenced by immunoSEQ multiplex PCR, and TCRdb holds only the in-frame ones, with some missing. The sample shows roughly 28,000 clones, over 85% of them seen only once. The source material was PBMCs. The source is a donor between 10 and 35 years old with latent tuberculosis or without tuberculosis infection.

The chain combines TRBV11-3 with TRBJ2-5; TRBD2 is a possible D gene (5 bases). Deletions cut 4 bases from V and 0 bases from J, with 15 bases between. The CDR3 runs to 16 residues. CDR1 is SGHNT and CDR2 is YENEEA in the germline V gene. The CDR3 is CASSCRENSYQETQYF. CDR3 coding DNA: TGTGCCAGCAGCTGCCGGGAAAACTCCTACCAAGAGACCCAGTACTTC.

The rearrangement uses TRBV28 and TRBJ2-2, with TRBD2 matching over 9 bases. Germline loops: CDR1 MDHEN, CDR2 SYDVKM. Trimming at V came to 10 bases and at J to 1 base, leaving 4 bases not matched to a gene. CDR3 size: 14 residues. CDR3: CATRLAENTGELFF. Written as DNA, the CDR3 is TGTGCCACCAGACTAGCGGAGAACACCGGGGAGCTGTTTTTT.

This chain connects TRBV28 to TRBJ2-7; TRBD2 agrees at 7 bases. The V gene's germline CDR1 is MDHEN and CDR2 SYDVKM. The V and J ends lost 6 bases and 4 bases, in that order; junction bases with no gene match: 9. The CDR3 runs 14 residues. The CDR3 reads CASRRGGGRYEQYF. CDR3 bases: TGTGCCAGCAGGCGCGGGGGAGGCCGATACGAGCAGTACTTC.

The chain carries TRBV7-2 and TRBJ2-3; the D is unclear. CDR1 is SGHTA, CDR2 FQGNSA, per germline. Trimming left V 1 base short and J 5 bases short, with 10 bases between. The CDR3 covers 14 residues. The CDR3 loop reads CASSLEKAGDTQYF. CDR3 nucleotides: TGTGCCAGCAGCTTAGAAAAAGCTGGAGATACGCAGTATTTT.

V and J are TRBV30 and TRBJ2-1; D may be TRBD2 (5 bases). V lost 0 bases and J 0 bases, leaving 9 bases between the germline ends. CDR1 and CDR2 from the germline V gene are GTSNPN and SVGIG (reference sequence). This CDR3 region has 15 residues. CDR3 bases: TGTGCCTGGAGTGTACAGACTAACTCCTACAATGAGCAGTTCTTC. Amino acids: CAWSVQTNSYNEQFF.

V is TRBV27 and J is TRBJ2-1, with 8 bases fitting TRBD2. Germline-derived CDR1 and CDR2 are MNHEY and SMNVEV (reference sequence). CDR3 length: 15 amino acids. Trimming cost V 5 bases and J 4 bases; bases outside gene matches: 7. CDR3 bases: TGTGCCAGCAGTGATAGCGGGATGGGATACAATGAGCAGTTCTTC. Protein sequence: CASSDSGMGYNEQFF.

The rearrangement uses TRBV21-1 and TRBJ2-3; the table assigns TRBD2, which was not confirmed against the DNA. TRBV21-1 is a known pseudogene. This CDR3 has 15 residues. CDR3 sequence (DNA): TGTGCCAGCAGCAAAGAGCCCGAGTCCGCAGATACGCAGTATTTT. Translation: CASSKEPESADTQYF.

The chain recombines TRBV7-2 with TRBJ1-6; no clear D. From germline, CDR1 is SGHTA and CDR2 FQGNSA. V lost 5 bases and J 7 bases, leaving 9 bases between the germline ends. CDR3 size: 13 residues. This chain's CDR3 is CASSGRENSPLHF. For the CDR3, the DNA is TGTGCCAGCAGCGGAAGGGAGAATTCACCCCTCCACTTT.

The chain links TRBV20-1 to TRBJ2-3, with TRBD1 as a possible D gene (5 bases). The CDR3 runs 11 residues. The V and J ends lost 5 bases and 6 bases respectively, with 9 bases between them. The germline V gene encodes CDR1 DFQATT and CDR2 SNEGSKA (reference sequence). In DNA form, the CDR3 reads TGCAGTGCTGCGGACAAGGATACGCAGTATTTT. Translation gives CSAADKDTQYF.